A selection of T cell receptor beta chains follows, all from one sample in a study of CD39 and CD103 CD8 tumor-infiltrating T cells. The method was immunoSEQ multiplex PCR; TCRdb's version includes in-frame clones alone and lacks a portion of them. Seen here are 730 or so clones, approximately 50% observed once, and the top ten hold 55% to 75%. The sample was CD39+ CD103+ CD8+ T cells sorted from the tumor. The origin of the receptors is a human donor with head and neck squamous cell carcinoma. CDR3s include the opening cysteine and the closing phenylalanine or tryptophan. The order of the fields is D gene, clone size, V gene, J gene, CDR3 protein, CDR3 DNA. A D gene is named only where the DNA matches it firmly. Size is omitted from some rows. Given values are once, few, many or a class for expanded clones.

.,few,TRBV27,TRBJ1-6,CASSLLNPYLYNSPLHF,TGTGCCAGCAGTTTATTAAACCCTTACCTCTATAATTCACCCCTCCACTTT
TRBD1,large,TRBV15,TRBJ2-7,CATSRDKGASYEQYF,TGTGCCACCAGCAGAGATAAGGGGGCGAGCTACGAGCAGTACTTC
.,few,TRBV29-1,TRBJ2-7,CSVEERGTLTYEQYF,TGCAGCGTTGAAGAACGAGGGACCCTTACCTACGAGCAGTACTTC
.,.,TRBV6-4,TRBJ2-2,CASRPGMDTGELFF,TGTGCCAGCCGTCCCGGGATGGACACCGGGGAGCTGTTTTTT
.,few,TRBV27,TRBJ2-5,CASSSSGFQETQYF,TGTGCCAGCAGTTCCTCGGGATTCCAAGAGACCCAGTACTTC
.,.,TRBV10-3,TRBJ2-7,CASSYSSDSYEQYF,TGTGCCAGCAGTTACTCGAGTGATTCCTACGAGCAGTACTTC
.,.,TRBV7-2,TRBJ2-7,CASSFRVLWGEQYF,TGTGCCAGCAGCTTCCGGGTTTTATGGGGAGAGCAGTACTTC
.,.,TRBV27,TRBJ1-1,CASSLWVGGTEAFF,TGTGCCAGCAGTTTATGGGTTGGCGGCACTGAAGCTTTCTTT
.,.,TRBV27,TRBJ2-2,CASSLSTKNTGELFF,TGTGCCAGCAGTTTGTCTACGAAGAACACCGGGGAGCTGTTTTTT
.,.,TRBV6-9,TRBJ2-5,CASSYSGIAETQYF,TGTGCCAGCAGTTACTCAGGAATTGCTGAGACCCAGTACTTC
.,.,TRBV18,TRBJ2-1,CASSPGAHEQFF,TGTGCCAGCTCACCGGGGGCACATGAGCAGTTCTTC
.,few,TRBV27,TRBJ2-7,CASSSLDRPGAYEQYF,TGTGCCAGCAGTTCCCTGGATAGGCCAGGGGCCTACGAGCAGTACTTC
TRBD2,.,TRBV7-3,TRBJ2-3,CASSEGLAGYTDTQYF,TGTGCCAGCAGCGAGGGACTAGCGGGGTACACAGATACGCAGTATTTT
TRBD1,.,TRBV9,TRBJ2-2,CASSVHRGGELFF,TGTGCCAGCAGCGTCCACAGGGGCGGGGAGCTGTTTTTT
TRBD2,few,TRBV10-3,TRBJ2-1,CAISEQAGDEQFF,TGTGCCATCAGTGAGCAAGCGGGAGATGAGCAGTTCTTC
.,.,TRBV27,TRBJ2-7,CASSLGSVNEQYF,TGTGCCAGCAGTTTAGGTTCGGTGAACGAGCAGTACTTC
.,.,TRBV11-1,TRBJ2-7,CASSLGTIEQYF,TGTGCCAGCAGCCTTGGGACAATCGAGCAGTACTTC
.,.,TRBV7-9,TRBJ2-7,CASSAEGNYEQYF,TGTGCCAGCAGCGCCGAGGGTAACTACGAGCAGTACTTC
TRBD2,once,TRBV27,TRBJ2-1,CASSLGGSIWFF,TGTGCCAGCAGTTTAGGCGGGAGTATATGGTTCTTC
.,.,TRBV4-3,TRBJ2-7,CASSQDWGSFSSYEQYF,TGCGCCAGCAGCCAAGATTGGGGGTCCTTTAGCTCCTACGAGCAGTACTTC
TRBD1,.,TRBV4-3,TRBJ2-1,CASSQDVLAVGQGLGGEQFF,TGCGCCAGCAGCCAAGACGTGTTAGCGGTAGGACAGGGATTAGGAGGTGAGCAGTTCTTC
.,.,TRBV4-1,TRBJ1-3,CASSQDDMRVFSGNTIYF,TGCGCCAGCAGCCAAGATGATATGAGAGTTTTCTCTGGAAACACCATATATTTT
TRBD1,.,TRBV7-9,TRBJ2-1,CASSQDLETGAYNEQFF,TGCGCCAGCAGCCAAGATCTTGAGACAGGGGCCTACAATGAGCAGTTCTTC
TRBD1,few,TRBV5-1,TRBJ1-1,CASSPWGQGAAGTEAFF,TGCGCCAGCAGCCCTTGGGGACAGGGGGCGGCGGGCACTGAAGCTTTCTTT
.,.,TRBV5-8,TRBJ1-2,CASSLRKTYGYTF,TGTGCCAGCTCTTTACGAAAGACCTATGGCTACACCTTC
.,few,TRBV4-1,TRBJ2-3,CASTEIARTDTQYF,TGCGCCAGCACCGAGATAGCTCGCACAGATACGCAGTATTTT
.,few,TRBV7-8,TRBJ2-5,CASSPGRYRQETQYF,TGTGCCAGCAGCCCAGGACGGTACCGCCAAGAGACCCAGTACTTC
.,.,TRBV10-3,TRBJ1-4,CAISADDPRGRANEKLFF,TGTGCCATCAGTGCCGATGATCCCAGGGGCAGGGCTAATGAAAAACTGTTTTTT
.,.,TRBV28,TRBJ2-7,CASSYDSYEQYF,TGTGCCAGCAGTTATGACAGCTACGAGCAGTACTTC
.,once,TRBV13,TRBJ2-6,CASSLVLGSGANVLTF,TGTGCCAGCAGCTTAGTCCTCGGCTCTGGGGCCAACGTCCTGACTTTC
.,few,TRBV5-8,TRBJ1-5,CASSLPPGGLLSNQPQHF,TGTGCCAGCAGCTTGCCCCCCGGGGGGTTACTTAGCAATCAGCCCCAGCATTTT
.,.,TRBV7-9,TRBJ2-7,CASSLGQPYEQYF,TGTGCCAGCAGCTTAGGACAGCCCTACGAGCAGTACTTC
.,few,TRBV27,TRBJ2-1,CASSLVGGYGYNEQFF,TGTGCCAGCAGTTTAGTTGGGGGGTATGGCTACAATGAGCAGTTCTTC
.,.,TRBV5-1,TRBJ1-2,CASSPSFAWGYTF,TGCGCCAGCAGCCCCTCCTTCGCCTGGGGCTACACCTTC
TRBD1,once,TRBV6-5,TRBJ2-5,CASSYATGGQETQYF,TGTGCCAGCAGTTACGCGACAGGGGGCCAAGAGACCCAGTACTTC
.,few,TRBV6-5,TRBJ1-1,CASSYSGAGADTEAFF,TGTGCCAGCAGTTACTCTGGGGCCGGGGCTGACACTGAAGCTTTCTTT
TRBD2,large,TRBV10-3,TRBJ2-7,CAISEWVLAGGLQIVYEQYF,TGTGCCATCAGTGAGTGGGTACTAGCGGGAGGCCTCCAGATAGTCTACGAGCAGTACTTC
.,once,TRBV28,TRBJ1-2,CASSSNYGYTF,TGTGCCAGCAGCTCCAACTATGGCTACACCTTC
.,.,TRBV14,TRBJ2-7,CASSQDGYEQYF,TGTGCCAGCAGCCAAGATGGCTACGAGCAGTACTTC
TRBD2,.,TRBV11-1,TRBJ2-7,CASSPRPDGRAYEQYF,TGTGCCAGCAGCCCAAGGCCCGACGGGAGGGCCTACGAGCAGTACTTC
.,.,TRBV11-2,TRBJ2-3,CASSLGAGIFTDTQYF,TGTGCCAGCAGCTTGGGGGCGGGTATTTTCACAGATACGCAGTATTTT
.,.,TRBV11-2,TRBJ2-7,CASSLNGQIYEQYF,TGTGCCAGCAGCTTAAACGGACAGATCTACGAGCAGTACTTC
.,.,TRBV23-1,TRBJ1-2,CASSQGAAGYNYGYTF,TGCGCCAGCAGCCAAGGAGCGGCAGGTTATAACTATGGCTACACCTTC
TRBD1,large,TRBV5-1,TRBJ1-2,CASSVDIGTGATGNYGYTF,TGCGCCAGCAGCGTGGATATAGGGACAGGGGCAACTGGGAACTATGGCTACACCTTC
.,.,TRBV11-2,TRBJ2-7,CASSLEGRGGYEQYF,TGTGCCAGCAGCTTAGAGGGCAGGGGGGGCTACGAGCAGTACTTC
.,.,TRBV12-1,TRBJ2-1,CASSRLGLALSSNEQFF,TGTGCCAGCAGCCGCCTTGGACTAGCACTCTCGTCCAATGAGCAGTTCTTC
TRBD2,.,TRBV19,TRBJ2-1,CASSSGTSGYNEQFF,TGTGCCAGTAGTTCCGGGACTAGCGGGTACAATGAGCAGTTCTTC
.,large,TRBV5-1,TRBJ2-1,CASTGTSSNEQFF,TGCGCCAGCACCGGGACATCCTCCAATGAGCAGTTCTTC